Below, 12 T cell receptor beta chains from the same sample are listed, as sequenced in a study of blood T cell repertoires in COVID-19. The repertoire was sequenced with immunoSEQ multiplex PCR; TCRdb's copy has only in-frame clones and lacks some. The repertoire holds about 180,000 clones, with around 80% as singletons. What was sequenced was PBMCs or T cells enriched from blood (not recorded which). Receptors were obtained from a woman aged 50 to 65 who had recovered from COVID-19.

The genes are TRBV5-1 and TRBJ1-1; 9 bases align to TRBD1. The CDR3 loop spans 15 amino acids. CDR1 SGHRS and CDR2 YFSETQ come from the germline V gene. Trimming at V came to 7 bases and at J to 1 base, leaving 8 bases not matched to a gene. For the CDR3, the DNA is TGCGCCAGCCGCGACCCGGGACAGGGGAACACTGAAGCTTTCTTT. Translating it yields CASRDPGQGNTEAFF.

This clone was seen many times. At one end the junction does not follow the germline gene, possibly because of a read error. The CDR3 protein is CASRLVTGGAYNYGYTF. The CDR3 region has the DNA TGTGCCAGCCGTTTGGTGACAGGGGGCGCCTATAACTATGGCTACACCTTC. The rearrangement uses TRBV28 and TRBJ1-2; 10 bases map to TRBD1. The CDR3 has 17 residues. CDR1 is MDHEN and CDR2 is SYDVKM in the germline V gene.

This rearrangement joins TRBV28 to TRBJ1-6, with TRBD1 identical over 8 bases. Looked up from germline, CDR1 is MDHEN and CDR2 is SYDVKM. This CDR3 has 17 amino acids. Trimming removed 2 bases from V and 4 bases from J; junction bases left unmatched: 7. DNA of the CDR3: TGTGCCAGCAGTTTAAATCCGACAGGGGCATATAATTCACCCCTCCACTTT. Translation: CASSLNPTGAYNSPLHF. Full variable domain (remainder filled in from reference TRBV28 and TRBJ1-6): DVKVTQSSRYLVKRTGEKVFLECVQDMDHENMFWYRQDPGLGLRLIYFSYDVKMKEKGDIPEGYSVSREKKERFSLILESASTNQTSMYLCASSLNPTGAYNSPLHFGNGTRLTVT.

This clone came up once. The chain is built from TRBV28 and TRBJ2-1; 7 positions match TRBD1. The V gene's germline CDR1 is MDHEN and CDR2 SYDVKM. The CDR3 sequence is 13 residues long. The V segment lost 6 bases and the J segment 9 bases; nucleotides outside the gene matches: 8. The CDR3, as DNA: TGTGCCAGCAGCCGACAGGGTTGGGGTGAGCAGTTCTTC. It translates to CASSRQGWGEQFF. Combining the CDR3 with reference TRBV28 and TRBJ2-1 gives the whole variable domain DVKVTQSSRYLVKRTGEKVFLECVQDMDHENMFWYRQDPGLGLRLIYFSYDVKMKEKGDIPEGYSVSREKKERFSLILESASTNQTSMYLCASSRQGWGEQFFGPGTRLTVL.

This chain links TRBV19 with TRBJ2-7; D call uncertain. This CDR3 has 14 amino acids. Trimming left V 4 bases short and J 2 bases short, with 12 bases between. Germline loops: CDR1 LNHDA, CDR2 SQIVND (reference sequence). This CDR3 reads CASSNRGWAYEQYF. CDR3 DNA: TGTGCCAGTAGTAATCGAGGTTGGGCCTACGAGCAGTACTTC.

The genes are TRBV6-5 and TRBJ2-2; TRBD2 matches at 8 bases. Trimming cost V 2 bases and J 10 bases; bases outside gene matches: 9. Germline CDR1 is MNHEY and CDR2 is SVGAGI. The CDR3 spans 15 residues. CDR3 region: CASSYRSGSGPELFF. In DNA, the CDR3 is TGTGCCAGCAGTTACCGGAGCGGGAGCGGGCCGGAGCTGTTTTTT.

The chain recombines TRBV3-1 (or the pseudogene TRBV3-2) with TRBJ1-1; no reliable D call. V shed 2 bases and J shed 1 base, with 11 bases lying between them. The germline V gene has CDR1 LGHDT and CDR2 YNNKEL (reference sequence). This CDR3 is 15 amino acids long. CDR3: CASSQKFTQNTEAFF. The CDR3 DNA is TGTGCCAGCAGCCAAAAGTTCACACAGAACACTGAAGCTTTCTTT.

The CDR3 spells CASSRDRGQSYNEQFF. The CDR3 nucleotides are TGTGCCAGCAGTAGGGACAGGGGGCAGTCCTACAATGAGCAGTTCTTC. V and J are TRBV2 and TRBJ2-1; 12 nucleotides line up with TRBD1. Germline-derived CDR1 and CDR2 are SNHLY and FYNNEI. J gave up 1 base and V 5 bases, and 3 bases lay outside the gene matches. There are 16 residues in the CDR3.

The chain joins TRBV7-2 to TRBJ2-3, with D perhaps matching TRBD2 (6 bases). CDR3 length equals 15 residues. V was cut by 7 bases and J by 4 bases, with 18 bases left in between. Germline V CDR1 and CDR2: SGHTA, FQGNSA. CDR3 sequence (DNA): TGTGCCAGCACTACTTTCCGGGAGTTGTCAGATACGCAGTATTTT. Protein sequence: CASTTFRELSDTQYF.

The chain uses TRBV18 and TRBJ2-7; 7 bases match TRBD1. V was clipped by 3 bases and J by 3 bases; unmatched bases: 8. CDR1 and CDR2 (germline): KGHSH, LQKENI. The CDR3 spans 15 residues. In nucleotides, the CDR3 is TGTGCCAGCTCACCGCGACAGGGATCCTTCTACGAGCAGTACTTC. This encodes CASSPRQGSFYEQYF. The full variable domain, in which reference TRBV18 and TRBJ2-7 provide the parts outside the CDR3, is NAGVMQNPRHLVRRRGQEARLRCSPMKGHSHVYWYRQLPEEGLKFMVYLQKENIIDESGMPKERFSAEFPKEGPSILRIQQVVRGDSAAYFCASSPRQGSFYEQYFGPGTRLTVT.

This chain connects TRBV7-9 to TRBJ1-2, with TRBD1 identical over 8 bases. The CDR3 covers 13 residues. After removal of 1 base from V and 8 bases from J, the junction contained 3 bases not matched to a gene. Germline V gives CDR1 SEHNR, CDR2 FQNEAQ (reference sequence). The CDR3 sequence: CASSLGQGTGYTF. The CDR3 DNA reads as TGTGCCAGCAGCTTAGGACAGGGGACGGGCTACACCTTC.

V is TRBV28 and J is TRBJ1-3; D is perhaps TRBD1 (6 bases). Per germline, CDR1 MDHEN and CDR2 SYDVKM. The CDR3 consists of 16 residues. Trimming stripped 5 bases from V and 7 bases from J, with 21 bases between. The CDR3 sequence: CASSNPNRAVGNTIYF. In DNA form, the CDR3 reads TGTGCCAGCAGTAACCCCAACAGGGCGGTGGGGAACACCATATATTTT.